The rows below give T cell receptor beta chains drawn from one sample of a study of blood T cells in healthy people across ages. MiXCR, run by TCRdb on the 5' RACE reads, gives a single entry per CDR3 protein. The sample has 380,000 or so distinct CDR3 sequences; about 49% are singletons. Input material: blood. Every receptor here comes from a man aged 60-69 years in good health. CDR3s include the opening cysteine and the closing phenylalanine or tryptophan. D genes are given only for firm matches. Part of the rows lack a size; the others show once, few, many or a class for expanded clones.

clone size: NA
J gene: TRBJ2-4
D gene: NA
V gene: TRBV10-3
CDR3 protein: CAISSTEAIQYF
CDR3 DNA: TGTGCCATCAGCTCAACTGAGGCAATTCAGTACTTC

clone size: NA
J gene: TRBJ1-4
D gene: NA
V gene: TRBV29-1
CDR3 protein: CSVRGEVRGETGGSTNEKLFF
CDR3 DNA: TGCAGCGTCCGGGGAGAGGTCAGGGGCGAAACGGGGGGATCAACTAATGAAAAACTGTTTTTT

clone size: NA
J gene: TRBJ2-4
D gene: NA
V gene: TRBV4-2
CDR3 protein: CASSQAFRSPGIQYF
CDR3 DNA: TGTGCCAGCAGCCAAGCTTTCCGTTCCCCGGGCATTCAGTACTTC

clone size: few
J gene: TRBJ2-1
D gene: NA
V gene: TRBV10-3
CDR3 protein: CAISSRAPNEQFF
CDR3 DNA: TGTGCCATCAGTAGTCGGGCCCCCAATGAGCAGTTCTTC

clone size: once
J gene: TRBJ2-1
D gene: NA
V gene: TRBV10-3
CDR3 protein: CAITDRLYNEQFF
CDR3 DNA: TGTGCCATCACTGATCGGCTTTACAATGAGCAGTTCTTC

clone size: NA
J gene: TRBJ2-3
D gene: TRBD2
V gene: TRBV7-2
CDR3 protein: CASSPPGTRNVDTQYF
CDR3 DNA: TGTGCCAGCAGCCCCCCCGGGACTAGAAACGTAGATACGCAGTATTTT

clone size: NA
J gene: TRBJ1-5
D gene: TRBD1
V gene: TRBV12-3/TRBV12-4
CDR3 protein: CASRTTGADNQPQHF
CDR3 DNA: TGTGCCAGCAGGACGACAGGGGCCGACAATCAGCCCCAGCATTTT

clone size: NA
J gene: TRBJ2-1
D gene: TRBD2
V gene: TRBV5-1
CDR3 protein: CASSLLAGGPNNEQFF
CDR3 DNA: TGCGCCAGCAGCTTGTTAGCGGGGGGGCCAAACAATGAGCAGTTCTTC

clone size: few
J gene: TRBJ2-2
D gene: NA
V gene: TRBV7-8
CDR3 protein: CASRDKNTGELFF
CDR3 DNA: TGTGCCAGCAGGGACAAGAACACCGGGGAGCTGTTTTTT

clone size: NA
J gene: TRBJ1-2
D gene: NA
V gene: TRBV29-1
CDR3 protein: CSVDLVGPLDNGYTF
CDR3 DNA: TGCAGCGTTGACCTCGTGGGACCCCTTGACAATGGCTACACCTTC

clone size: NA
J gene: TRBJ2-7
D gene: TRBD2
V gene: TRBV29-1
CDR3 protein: CSARDSGKRNEQYF
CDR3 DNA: TGCAGCGCGAGGGATAGCGGGAAGAGGAACGAGCAGTACTTC

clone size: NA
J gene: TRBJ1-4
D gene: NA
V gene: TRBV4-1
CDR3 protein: CASSQDPGVGEKLFF
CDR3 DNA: TGCGCCAGCAGCCAAGACCCCGGGGTGGGGGAAAAACTGTTTTTT

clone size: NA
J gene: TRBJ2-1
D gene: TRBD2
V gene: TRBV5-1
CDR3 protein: CASSLVPSGGTYYNEQFF
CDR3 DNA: TGCGCCAGCAGCTTGGTACCTAGCGGGGGGACCTACTACAATGAGCAGTTCTTC

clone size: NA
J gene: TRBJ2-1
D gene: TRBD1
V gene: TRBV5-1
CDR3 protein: CASSLTGGPQFF
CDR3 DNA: TGCGCCAGCAGCTTGACAGGGGGACCGCAGTTCTTC

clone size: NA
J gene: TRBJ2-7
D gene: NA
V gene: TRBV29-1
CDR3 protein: CSVAQSSYEQYF
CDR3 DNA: TGCAGCGTTGCCCAAAGCTCCTACGAGCAGTACTTC